The 23 T cell receptor beta chains reported below all come from one sample, sequenced in a study of blood T cell repertoires in COVID-19. Generated by immunoSEQ multiplex PCR, the TCRdb table keeps only in-frame clones and is missing some. The sample has about 310,000 clones; about nine tenths are singletons. The material sequenced was peripheral blood. These receptors came from a man aged 50 to 59 with active or convalescent COVID-19.

The rearrangement uses TRBV11-2 and TRBJ1-1; possible D gene TRBD1, 6 bases. The CDR3 is 15 amino acids. Trimming took off 5 bases at V and 1 base at J, with 14 bases between the two ends. In germline, CDR1 is SGHAT, CDR2 FQNNGV. CDR3 residues: CASSARTDRNTEAFF. DNA for the CDR3: TGTGCCAGCAGCGCAAGGACAGACCGGAACACTGAAGCTTTCTTT.

The genes are TRBV30 and TRBJ1-1, with 8 bases fitting TRBD1. The germline V gene encodes CDR1 GTSNPN and CDR2 SVGIG (reference sequence). The CDR3 contains 15 residues. Losses at the gene ends were 2 bases for V and 4 bases for J; bases not matched to a gene: 9. As DNA, the CDR3 is TGTGCCTGGAGTTCTTACCAGGGGGCGGGCACTGAAGCTTTCTTT. It translates to CAWSSYQGAGTEAFF.

A note on this clone: The sample has other DNA sequences that encode this CDR3 too. This chain connects TRBV2 to TRBJ2-3, with D possibly matching TRBD1 (6 bases). Germline CDR1 is SNHLY and CDR2 is FYNNEI. The CDR3 has 13 residues. V lost 3 bases and J lost 4, with 8 bases in between. CDR3 sequence (DNA): TGTGCCAGCAGTGAGGCAGGGGCAGATACGCAGTATTTT. Translation gives CASSEAGADTQYF.

The table lists this clone with a few counts. The CDR3 region is CASRGAAGSDEKLFF. CDR3 sequence (DNA): TGTGCCAGCAGGGGGGCCGCAGGGTCTGATGAAAAACTGTTTTTT. This chain uses TRBV2 with TRBJ1-4; D perhaps matches TRBD1 (6 bases). Germline V CDR1 and CDR2: SNHLY, FYNNEI. V was clipped by 6 bases and J by 6 bases, with 17 bases between them. The CDR3 covers 15 residues.

The J gene is TRBJ1-2, the V gene TRBV5-1; no firm D call. The CDR3 runs 14 residues. CDR1 and CDR2 (germline): SGHRS, YFSETQ. Trimming pared 0 bases from V and 3 bases from J, leaving 9 bases between. CDR3 protein: CASSLGEQDYGYTF. For the CDR3, the DNA is TGCGCCAGCAGCTTGGGGGAGCAGGACTATGGCTACACCTTC.

The chain carries TRBV12-3 or TRBV12-4 and TRBJ2-1; D not certain. V dropped 6 bases and J dropped 10 bases, with 13 bases sitting between them. This CDR3 region has 12 residues. The CDR3 is CASRLLEREQFF. The CDR3 coding sequence is TGTGCCAGCAGACTCCTCGAGCGCGAGCAGTTCTTC.

The chain uses TRBV12-5 and TRBJ1-2; D not resolved. Germline values: CDR1 LGHNT, CDR2 FRNRAP. This CDR3 spans 17 amino acids. Trimming removed 3 bases at V and 8 bases at J, with 25 bases between. The chain's CDR3 is CASGLWGRDHRMRGYTF. The DNA for the CDR3 is TGTGCTAGTGGTTTATGGGGTCGGGATCACCGCATGAGAGGCTACACCTTC.

The V and J genes are TRBV18 and TRBJ1-5; a possible D gene is TRBD1 (5 bases). Germline values: CDR1 KGHSH, CDR2 LQKENI. The CDR3 extends over 16 amino acids. Trimming cost V 3 bases and J 1 base, with 13 bases left between them. In DNA, the CDR3 is TGTGCCAGCTCACCTCGTGGGGGGTTAAGCAATCAGCCCCAGCATTTT. Translating it yields CASSPRGGLSNQPQHF.

The V and J genes are TRBV30 and TRBJ1-1, with TRBD1 as a possible D gene (6 bases). Trimming stripped 7 bases from V and 4 bases from J, with 13 bases between. In germline, CDR1 is GTSNPN, CDR2 SVGIG (reference sequence). The CDR3 covers 12 residues. The CDR3 reads CASLWDTTEAFF. The CDR3 bases are TGTGCCTCCCTATGGGACACCACTGAAGCTTTCTTT.

A single count supports this clone. The genes are TRBV6-6 and TRBJ1-2; 12 bases agree with TRBD1. The ends lost 4 bases at V and 7 bases at J; junction bases unmatched: 7. The CDR3 runs to 15 residues. Germline V gene lookup returns CDR1 MNHNY and CDR2 SVGAGI (reference sequence). The CDR3: CASSLEGQGAGGYTF. The CDR3 nucleotides are TGTGCCAGCAGTTTAGAGGGACAGGGGGCGGGTGGCTACACCTTC.

J is TRBJ2-7 and V is TRBV18; the D gene is possibly TRBD1 (5 bases). V lost 4 bases and J 3 bases, leaving 13 bases between the germline ends. CDR1 and CDR2 from the germline V gene are KGHSH and LQKENI. The length of the CDR3 is 14 residues. CDR3 residues: CASSLPVQGYEQYF. CDR3 nucleotides: TGTGCCAGCTCACTTCCGGTGCAGGGCTACGAGCAGTACTTC.

The V call is TRBV29-1, the J call TRBJ1-1; TRBD1 matches at 10 bases. Germline V gene lookup returns CDR1 SQVTM and CDR2 ANQGSEA. This CDR3 region has 14 residues. The trim removed 5 bases at V and 4 bases at J, leaving 7 bases unmatched. CDR3: CSVPGTGDPTEAFF. The DNA of the CDR3 is TGCAGCGTTCCGGGGACAGGGGATCCCACTGAAGCTTTCTTT.

The chain couples TRBV14 to TRBJ2-7; D not certain. Germline CDR1 SGHDN, CDR2 FVKESK. This CDR3 contains 14 residues. With 3 bases removed from V and 2 bases from J, the gap between germline ends came to 11 bases. The CDR3 here is CASSHSYEPYEQYF. DNA of the CDR3: TGTGCCAGCAGCCACTCTTATGAGCCCTACGAGCAGTACTTC. Full variable domain (missing parts from reference TRBV14 and TRBJ2-7): EAGVTQFPSHSVIEKGQTVTLRCDPISGHDNLYWYRRVMGKEIKFLLHFVKESKQDESGMPNNRFLAERTGGTYSTLKVQPAELEDSGVYFCASSHSYEPYEQYFGPGTRLTVT.

The chain has TRBV7-8 and TRBJ1-6; TRBD1 matches 8 bases. V dropped 3 bases and J dropped 3; count of bases not matched to a gene: 7. The CDR3 runs 17 residues. In germline, CDR1 is SGHVS, CDR2 FQNEAQ. The CDR3 is CASSFGQGRRYNSPLHF. In DNA, the CDR3 is TGTGCCAGCAGCTTCGGACAGGGCCGTCGCTATAATTCACCCCTCCACTTT. The full variable domain, its missing parts supplied by reference TRBV7-8 and TRBJ1-6, is GAGVSQSPRYKVAKRGQDVALRCDPISGHVSLFWYQQALGQGPEFLTYFQNEAQLDKSGLPSDRFFAERPEGSVSTLKIQRTQQEDSAVYLCASSFGQGRRYNSPLHFGNGTRLTVT.

J is TRBJ1-5 and V is TRBV3-1 (or the pseudogene TRBV3-2); maybe TRBD1 (6 bases). In germline, CDR1 is LGHDT, CDR2 YNNKEL (reference sequence). This CDR3 is built from 19 residues. Trimming cost V 0 bases and J 2 bases, with 20 bases left between them. The CDR3 DNA reads as TGTGCCAGCAGCCAAGATCTAAGAGTACAGGGAGAGGGCAATCAGCCCCAGCATTTT. This codes for CASSQDLRVQGEGNQPQHF.

The rearrangement uses TRBV5-1 and TRBJ1-4; 7 bases align to TRBD1. CDR1 is SGHRS and CDR2 is YFSETQ in the germline V gene. With 4 bases clipped from V and 5 bases from J, the junction kept 5 bases outside the gene matches. This CDR3 has 14 amino acids. CDR3 residues: CASSLDRQNEKLFF. CDR3 coding DNA: TGCGCCAGCAGCCTGGACAGGCAGAATGAAAAACTGTTTTTT.

This chain uses TRBV5-4 with TRBJ2-7; 12 bases agree with TRBD1. The germline V gene has CDR1 SGHNT and CDR2 YYREEE (reference sequence). The CDR3 has 15 amino acids. V shed 1 base, J shed 7 bases, and the junction held 6 bases outside the gene matches. The DNA of the CDR3 is TGTGCCAGCAGCTTGCCGGGACAGGGGGCCAGTGAGCAGTACTTC. This sequence encodes CASSLPGQGASEQYF.

CDR3 in DNA: TGTGCCACCGTGAGACCCAGGGGAGACAATGAGCAGTTCTTC. It translates to CATVRPRGDNEQFF. The J gene is TRBJ2-1, the V gene TRBV24-1; the D gene is possibly TRBD1 (6 bases). This CDR3 is 14 amino acids long. V dropped 9 bases and J dropped 5 bases, with 16 bases sitting between them. Germline V gives CDR1 KGHDR, CDR2 SFDVKD.

This chain connects TRBV7-2 to TRBJ2-7; 9 bases are a match to TRBD2. J gave up 5 bases and V 5 bases, and 13 bases lay outside the gene matches. Per germline, CDR1 SGHTA and CDR2 FQGNSA. The CDR3 sequence is 16 residues long. CDR3 in DNA: TGTGCCAGCAGCCCCGAGACCGGACTAGCGATGAACGAGCAGTACTTC. Translating gives CASSPETGLAMNEQYF.

The chain is built from TRBV14 and TRBJ2-7; D is unclear. The CDR3 runs to 12 residues. Germline CDR1 is SGHDN and CDR2 is FVKESK. V lost 1 base and J lost 4, with 5 bases in between. Here the CDR3 reads CASSQVTYEQYF. For the CDR3, the DNA is TGTGCCAGCAGCCAAGTAACTTACGAGCAGTACTTC.

V usage is TRBV7-9 and J usage is TRBJ2-3; 7 bases map to TRBD1. The J segment lost 1 base and the V segment lost 0 bases, leaving 7 bases of the junction unmatched. Germline V gives CDR1 SEHNR, CDR2 FQNEAQ (reference sequence). The CDR3 extends over 17 amino acids. The CDR3 nucleotides read TGTGCCAGCAGCTTAGCGTACCGACAGGGCGGCACAGATACGCAGTATTTT. Its protein is CASSLAYRQGGTDTQYF.

The rearrangement joins TRBV5-1 to TRBJ2-3; 16 positions agree with TRBD2. This CDR3 contains 19 residues. Germline CDR1 and CDR2: SGHRS and YFSETQ. Unmatched junction bases numbered 11, after V lost 4 bases and J lost 3 bases. CDR3 loop: CASSKGLAGGLGTTDTQYF. The DNA of the CDR3 is TGCGCCAGCAGCAAGGGACTAGCGGGAGGGCTGGGGACGACAGATACGCAGTATTTT. The full variable domain, in which reference TRBV5-1 and TRBJ2-3 provide the parts outside the CDR3, is KAGVTQTPRYLIKTRGQQVTLSCSPISGHRSVSWYQQTPGQGLQFLFEYFSETQRNKGNFPGRFSGRQFSNSRSEMNVSTLELGDSALYLCASSKGLAGGLGTTDTQYFGPGTRLTVL.

This clone was recorded a few times. This rearrangement joins TRBV5-3 to TRBJ2-7; the match to TRBD2 covers 7 bases. Being an ORF, TRBV5-3 has a function that is uncertain. V lost 8 bases, J lost 2 bases, and 10 bases stayed unmatched. CDR3 size: 14 residues. The CDR3: CASLRERLAYEQYF. In DNA, the CDR3 is TGTGCCAGTCTGCGGGAGAGGCTTGCCTACGAGCAGTACTTC.